These 27 T cell receptor beta chains were sequenced from one sample in a study of shared clonotypes between healthy human individuals (dated by TCRdb to the early 2020s). To prepare the library, the immunoSEQ multiplex PCR assay was applied. TCRdb retrieved this table from immuneACCESS and kept in-frame rearrangements only. Not all clones are present; in checked studies, unresolved V genes account for under half, and no reason is known for the remainder. For this sample there are around 980,000 clones; around 78% appear just once. The ten largest clonotypes hold 0.6% to 0.75% of the sample. The specimen was memory CD4+ T cells from PBMCs. The meaning of the sample's cell subset or site label: CD45RA-negative fraction. Source of these receptors: a man aged 18 to 29 in good health. Some clones in this sample may be carry-over from other donors' samples.

This clone turned up a few times. V usage is TRBV7-9 and J usage is TRBJ1-2, with 9 bases lining up with TRBD1. Germline CDR1 and CDR2: SEHNR and FQNEAQ (reference sequence). This CDR3 contains 13 residues. Trimming at V came to 2 bases and at J to 8 bases, leaving 3 bases not matched to a gene. Here the CDR3 reads CASSLRDRDGYTF. The CDR3 bases are TGTGCCAGCAGCTTACGGGACAGGGACGGCTACACCTTC.

This clone was seen a single time. The CDR3 DNA sequence: TGTGCCAGCAGCTTGGCCTTCGGGACAGGGCTCAATCAGCCCCAGCATTTT. It is translated as CASSLAFGTGLNQPQHF. The genes are TRBV5-8 and TRBJ1-5; the match to TRBD1 covers 9 bases. The V segment lost 0 bases and the J segment 3 bases; nucleotides outside the gene matches: 7. Germline V gene sequence: CDR1 SGHTS, CDR2 YDEGEE. The CDR3 has 17 residues.

This clone was recorded once. The rearrangement links TRBV5-1 to TRBJ1-4; 10 nucleotides match TRBD1. V lost 4 bases, J lost 5 bases, and 5 bases stayed unmatched. This CDR3 is 15 amino acids long. CDR1 and CDR2 (germline): SGHRS, YFSETQ. The CDR3 DNA is TGCGCCAGCAGCAACGTGGGACAGGGGAATGAAAAACTGTTTTTT. Amino acids: CASSNVGQGNEKLFF.

The V call is TRBV5-6, the J call TRBJ2-7, with D possibly matching TRBD2 (5 bases). CDR3 length: 14 amino acids. Trimming shortened V by 1 base and J by 3 bases, and 11 bases separated the two germline ends. Germline lookup yields CDR1 SGHDT and CDR2 YYEEEE. The chain's CDR3 is CASSLSGLHYEQYF. As DNA, the CDR3 is TGTGCCAGCAGCTTGAGCGGTCTCCACTACGAGCAGTACTTC.

The gene calls are TRBV6-6 and TRBJ1-1; TRBD1 agrees at 8 bases. The V gene's germline CDR1 is MNHNY and CDR2 SVGAGI (reference sequence). The J segment lost 5 bases and the V segment lost 6 bases, leaving 11 bases of the junction unmatched. The CDR3 is 15 amino acids. DNA for the CDR3: TGTGCCAGCAGATCCCAGGGGGCCGGATGGACTGAAGCTTTCTTT. Translated, it gives CASRSQGAGWTEAFF.

The V and J genes are TRBV10-3 and TRBJ2-1, with TRBD2 identical over 9 bases. The germline V gene has CDR1 ENHRY and CDR2 SYGVKD. Trimming cost V 4 bases and J 9 bases; bases outside gene matches: 1. The CDR3 has 12 amino acids. Here the CDR3 DNA reads TGTGCCATCAGTGTGCGGGAGGGTGAGCAGTTCTTC. Encoded protein: CAISVREGEQFF.

Worth noting for this clone: The junction differs from germline at one of its ends, possibly a read error. The chain carries TRBV4-1 and TRBJ1-1; TRBD1 agrees at 12 bases. CDR3 size: 19 residues. Germline CDR1 MGHRA, CDR2 YSYEKL. CDR3 coding DNA: TGCGCCGGCAGCCAAGATATTGCCGGGACAGGGGGCGGAAACACTGAAGCTTTCTTT. This codes for CAGSQDIAGTGGGNTEAFF.

The chain couples TRBV6-1 to TRBJ2-4; weak D call: TRBD2 (6 bases). Germline V gene lookup returns CDR1 MNHNS and CDR2 SASEGT. The CDR3 is 13 residues long. The V and J ends lost 5 bases and 5 bases respectively, with 10 bases between them. CDR3 DNA: TGTGCCAGCAGTAGCCGGGAGCAAAACATTCAGTACTTC. Translating it yields CASSSREQNIQYF.

In its sample, this clone was seen many times. The rearrangement uses TRBV28 and TRBJ1-2; 7 bases match TRBD1. The germline V gene has CDR1 MDHEN and CDR2 SYDVKM. The CDR3 is 12 residues long. V lost 3 bases and J lost 8; bases outside the gene matches: 3. The CDR3 nucleotides are TGTGCCAGCAGTTTCTCGACAGGGGGCTACACCTTC. Its protein product is CASSFSTGGYTF.

The V and J genes are TRBV2 and TRBJ2-1; TRBD2 is a possible D gene (6 bases). V lost 6 bases and J lost 8, with 20 bases in between. This CDR3 is built from 15 residues. The germline CDR1 and CDR2 sequences are SNHLY and FYNNEI. The CDR3 DNA is TGTGCCAGCAGACACGGGACTTTTTTCAAGGATGAGCAGTTCTTC. The encoded protein is CASRHGTFFKDEQFF.

The table lists this clone with a few counts. The sample contains more than one DNA sequence encoding this CDR3. V and J are TRBV28 and TRBJ2-5, with D possibly TRBD2 on 6 matching bases. This CDR3 is built from 13 residues. V lost 11 bases to trimming and J lost 1 base, with 14 bases between them. Germline V gives CDR1 MDHEN, CDR2 SYDVKM. CDR3 amino acids: CAGGRGRQETQYF. The CDR3 DNA is TGTGCCGGAGGGCGGGGCCGCCAAGAGACCCAGTACTTC.

The rearrangement links TRBV7-9 to TRBJ2-6; D uncertain. Germline V lookup: CDR1 SEHNR, CDR2 FQNEAQ (reference sequence). The germline V and J ends were trimmed by 4 bases and 0 bases, with 7 bases remaining between them. CDR3 length: 15 amino acids. CDR3 residues: CASSSQSSGANVLTF. CDR3 DNA: TGTGCCAGCAGCTCACAGAGCTCTGGGGCCAACGTCCTGACTTTC.

The J gene is TRBJ2-7, the V gene TRBV5-1; no clear D gene. CDR1 SGHRS and CDR2 YFSETQ come from the germline V gene. The germline V and J ends were trimmed by 3 bases and 2 bases, with 9 bases remaining between them. The CDR3 sequence is 13 residues long. CDR3 in DNA: TGCGCCAGCAGCTCATTGGGGACCTACGAGCAGTACTTC. Encoded protein: CASSSLGTYEQYF.

The rearrangement joins TRBV11-2 to TRBJ1-1, with TRBD1 matching 8 bases. The CDR3 consists of 16 residues. Germline V CDR1 and CDR2: SGHAT, FQNNGV. V lost 5 bases to trimming and J lost 4 bases; unmatched junction nucleotides: 12. The DNA of the CDR3 is TGTGCCAGCAGCCAATCGCACCGGGACAGGCCCACTGAAGCTTTCTTT. Amino acids: CASSQSHRDRPTEAFF. The full variable domain, completed using reference TRBV11-2 and TRBJ1-1, is EAGVAQSPRYKIIEKRQSVAFWCNPISGHATLYWYQQILGQGPKLLIQFQNNGVVDDSQLPKDRFSAERLKGVDSTLKIQPAKLEDSAVYLCASSQSHRDRPTEAFFGQGTRLTVV.

The CDR3 region has the DNA TGTGCCAGCAGCCAAGTCTTGACAGACACTGAAGCTTTCTTT. It is translated as CASSQVLTDTEAFF. The chain links TRBV4-2 to TRBJ1-1; perhaps TRBD1 as D (5 bases). Germline values: CDR1 LGHNA, CDR2 YNFKEQ. The CDR3 totals 14 residues. The ends were cut back, 1 base at V and 3 bases at J, with 9 bases in the middle.

The chain recombines TRBV6-6 with TRBJ2-5; D uncertain. Germline V gene lookup returns CDR1 MNHNY and CDR2 SVGAGI (reference sequence). The CDR3 contains 13 residues. Trimming took off 2 bases at V and 10 bases at J, with 14 bases between the two ends. DNA for the CDR3: TGTGCCAGCAGTTACATTCTCCGAGGTGACCAGTACTTC. It translates to CASSYILRGDQYF.

The chain employs TRBV7-2 and TRBJ2-5; 12 positions match TRBD2. Trimming removed 5 bases from V and 5 bases from J; junction bases left unmatched: 3. The CDR3 has 14 residues. Per germline, CDR1 SGHTA and CDR2 FQGNSA. CDR3 coding DNA: TGTGCCAGCAGCCCTAGCGGGAGGGGGGAGACCCAGTACTTC. This gives the protein CASSPSGRGETQYF.

This chain links TRBV28 with TRBJ1-5, with 8 bases matching TRBD1. The CDR3 is 14 amino acids. CDR1 and CDR2 from the germline V gene are MDHEN and SYDVKM. V shed 3 bases, J shed 4 bases, and the junction held 2 bases outside the gene matches. The CDR3 is CASSLYRGNQPQHF. The CDR3 coding sequence is TGTGCCAGCAGTTTGTACAGGGGGAATCAGCCCCAGCATTTT.

This chain links TRBV6-1 with TRBJ2-7; a possible D gene is TRBD1 (6 bases). This CDR3 has 13 residues. Per germline, CDR1 MNHNS and CDR2 SASEGT. V lost 10 bases, J lost 0 bases, and 13 bases lay in between. The CDR3 DNA follows: TGTGCCACCGTACAGGGTCACTCCTACGAGCAGTACTTC. Translating gives CATVQGHSYEQYF.

This clone was seen more than once but under ten times. The chain recombines TRBV30 with TRBJ1-1; D is unresolved. Germline lookup yields CDR1 GTSNPN and CDR2 SVGIG (reference sequence). Trimming took off 3 bases at V and 1 base at J, with 12 bases between the two ends. CDR3 length equals 14 residues. The CDR3 loop is CAWRGGRKNTEAFF. In nucleotides, the CDR3 is TGTGCCTGGAGGGGAGGACGGAAGAACACTGAAGCTTTCTTT.

This clone appeared many times. The chain combines TRBV15 with TRBJ1-3; D is possibly TRBD1 (6 bases). The CDR3 extends over 15 amino acids. Trimming took 0 bases from V and 2 from J, leaving 8 bases between them. Germline V gene lookup returns CDR1 LNHNV and CDR2 YYDKDF (reference sequence). CDR3 sequence reads: CATSREGAAGNTIYF. CDR3 nucleotides: TGTGCCACCAGCAGAGAGGGGGCGGCTGGAAACACCATATATTTT.

This rearrangement joins TRBV7-9 to TRBJ2-5; tentative D call: TRBD1 (5 bases). Trimming took 4 bases from V and 4 from J, leaving 13 bases between them. The CDR3 is made up of 14 amino acids. CDR1 and CDR2 from the germline V gene are SEHNR and FQNEAQ (reference sequence). Here the CDR3 reads CASSSRVSGETQYF. DNA of the CDR3: TGTGCCAGCAGCTCCAGGGTATCGGGAGAGACCCAGTACTTC.

The J gene is TRBJ1-3, the V gene TRBV7-2; D is ambiguous. Germline V gene data show CDR1 as SGHTA and CDR2 as FQGNSA. Between the trimmed V and J ends, which lost 1 base and 8 bases, there was a span of 9 bases. The CDR3 is 13 residues long. The CDR3 DNA sequence: TGTGCCAGCAGCTTAGTGTCCCCTGACACCATATATTTT. Protein sequence: CASSLVSPDTIYF. The whole variable domain, filled in from reference TRBV7-2 and TRBJ1-3, reads GAGVSQSPSNKVTEKGKDVELRCDPISGHTALYWYRQSLGQGLEFLIYFQGNSAPDKSGLPSDRFSAERTGGSVSTLTIQRTQQEDSAVYLCASSLVSPDTIYFGEGSWLTVV.

The chain couples TRBV9 to TRBJ2-6; 8 nucleotides line up with TRBD2. The CDR3 has 17 amino acids. Germline V gives CDR1 SGDLS, CDR2 YYNGEE. V was clipped by 4 bases and J by 0 bases; unmatched bases: 6. The CDR3 here is CASSPHGGDSGANVLTF. CDR3 in DNA: TGTGCCAGCAGCCCCCACGGGGGGGACTCTGGGGCCAACGTCCTGACTTTC.

This clone was seen more than once but under ten times. The V and J genes are TRBV11-2 and TRBJ2-1; TRBD2 aligns across 11 bases. After removal of 5 bases from V and 9 bases from J, the junction contained 9 bases not matched to a gene. Germline CDR1 SGHAT, CDR2 FQNNGV. This CDR3 spans 15 amino acids. In nucleotides, the CDR3 is TGTGCCAGCAGCGCTACTAGCGGGAGCTGGGCTGAGCAGTTCTTC. Translated: CASSATSGSWAEQFF.

The chain is built from TRBV6-5 and TRBJ2-2, with 8 bases lining up with TRBD1. Losses at the gene ends were 6 bases for V and 5 bases for J; bases not matched to a gene: 8. This CDR3 is built from 15 residues. Germline values: CDR1 MNHEY, CDR2 SVGAGI. The CDR3 DNA reads as TGTGCCAGCAGACACGGACAGGGTGGGACCGGGGAGCTGTTTTTT. Translation gives CASRHGQGGTGELFF.

The genes are TRBV18 and TRBJ1-1, with D perhaps TRBD1 (5 bases). The CDR3 is made up of 15 amino acids. V was clipped by 3 bases and J by 4 bases, with 15 bases between them. Germline CDR1 is KGHSH and CDR2 is LQKENI. Here the CDR3 DNA reads TGTGCCAGCTCACCCCCCCGGGGGGATAGCACTGAAGCTTTCTTT. This gives the protein CASSPPRGDSTEAFF.